This T cell receptor beta chain was sequenced in a study of spatial heterogeneity in lung cancer. Time point denoted: blood at routine non-recurrence follow-up after resection. Whole RNA came from tumor, nontumor lung or frozen PBMC and was sequenced without being sorted. Unique molecular identifiers tagged every individual TCR cDNA molecule. In TCRdb, the 5' RACE reads were re-called with MiXCR into one record per CDR3 protein. Of 9,000 to 10,000 distinct CDR3 sequences in the sample, about 23% are singletons; the top ten hold nearly 4%. Between the trimmed V and J ends, which lost 6 bases and 0 bases, there was a span of 12 bases. This CDR3 contains 14 residues. Germline values: CDR1 SQVTM, CDR2 ANQGSEA.

The chain links TRBV29-1 to TRBJ1-3; no reliable D call. Source: PBMCs, taken at follow-up. This receptor was taken from a female donor with early-stage non-small cell lung cancer. CDR3: CSVKARASGNTIYF. The CDR3 coding sequence is TGCAGCGTAAAGGCGCGGGCCTCTGGAAACACCATATATTTT. The full variable domain, in which reference TRBV29-1 and TRBJ1-3 provide the parts outside the CDR3, is SAVISQKPSRDICQRGTSLTIQCQVDSQVTMMFWYRQQPGQSLTLIATANQGSEATYESGFVIDKFPISRPNLTFSTLTVSNMSPEDSSIYLCSVKARASGNTIYFGEGSWLTVV.